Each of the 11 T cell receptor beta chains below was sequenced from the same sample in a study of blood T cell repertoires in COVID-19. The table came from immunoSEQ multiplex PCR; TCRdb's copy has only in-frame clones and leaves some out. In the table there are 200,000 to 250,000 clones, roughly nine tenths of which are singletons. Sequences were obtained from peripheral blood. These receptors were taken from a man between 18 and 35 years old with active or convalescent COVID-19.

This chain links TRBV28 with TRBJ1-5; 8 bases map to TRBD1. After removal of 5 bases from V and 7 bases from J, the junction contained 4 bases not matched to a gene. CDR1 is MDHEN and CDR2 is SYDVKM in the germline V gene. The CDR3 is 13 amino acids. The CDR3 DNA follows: TGTGCCAGCAGTACAGGGGGGTCCCAGCCCCAGCATTTT. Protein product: CASSTGGSQPQHF.

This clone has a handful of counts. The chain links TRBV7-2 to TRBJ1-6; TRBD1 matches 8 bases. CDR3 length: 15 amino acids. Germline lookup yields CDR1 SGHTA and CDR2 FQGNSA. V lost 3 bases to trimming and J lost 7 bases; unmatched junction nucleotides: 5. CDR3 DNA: TGTGCCAGCAGCTTCCAGACAGGGGCAAATTCACCCCTCCACTTT. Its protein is CASSFQTGANSPLHF.

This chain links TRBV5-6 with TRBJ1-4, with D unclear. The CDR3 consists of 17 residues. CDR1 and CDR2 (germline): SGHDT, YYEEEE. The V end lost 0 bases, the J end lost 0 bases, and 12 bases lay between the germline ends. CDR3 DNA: TGTGCCAGCAGCTTGGTTGGCACAATTGCAACTAATGAAAAACTGTTTTTT. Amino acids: CASSLVGTIATNEKLFF.

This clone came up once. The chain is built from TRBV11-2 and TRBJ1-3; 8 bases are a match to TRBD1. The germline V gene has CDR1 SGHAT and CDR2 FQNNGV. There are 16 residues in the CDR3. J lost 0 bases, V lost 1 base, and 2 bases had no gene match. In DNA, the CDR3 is TGTGCCAGCAGCTTAGGGACAGGGCTCTCTGGAAACACCATATATTTT. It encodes CASSLGTGLSGNTIYF.

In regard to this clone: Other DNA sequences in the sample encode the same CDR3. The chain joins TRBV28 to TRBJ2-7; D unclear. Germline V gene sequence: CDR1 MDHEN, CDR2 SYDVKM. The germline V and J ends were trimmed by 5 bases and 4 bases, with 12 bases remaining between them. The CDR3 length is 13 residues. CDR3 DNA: TGTGCCAGCAGTCGAGCCCAATCTTACGAGCAGTACTTC. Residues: CASSRAQSYEQYF.

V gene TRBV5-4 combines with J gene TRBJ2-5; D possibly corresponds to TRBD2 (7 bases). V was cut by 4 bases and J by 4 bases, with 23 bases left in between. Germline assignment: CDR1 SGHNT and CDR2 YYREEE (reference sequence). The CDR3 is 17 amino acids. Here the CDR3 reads CASSTLPRGQGRETQYF. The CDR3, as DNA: TGTGCCAGCAGCACCCTCCCGCGGGGGCAGGGGCGAGAGACCCAGTACTTC.

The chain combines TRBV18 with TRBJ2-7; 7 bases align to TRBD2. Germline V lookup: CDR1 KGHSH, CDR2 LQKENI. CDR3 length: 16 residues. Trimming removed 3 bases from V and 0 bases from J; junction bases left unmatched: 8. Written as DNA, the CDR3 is TGTGCCAGCTCACCGGGAGGGACGGAAAGCTCCTACGAGCAGTACTTC. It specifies CASSPGGTESSYEQYF. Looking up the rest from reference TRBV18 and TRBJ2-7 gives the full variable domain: NAGVMQNPRHLVRRRGQEARLRCSPMKGHSHVYWYRQLPEEGLKFMVYLQKENIIDESGMPKERFSAEFPKEGPSILRIQQVVRGDSAAYFCASSPGGTESSYEQYFGPGTRLTVT.

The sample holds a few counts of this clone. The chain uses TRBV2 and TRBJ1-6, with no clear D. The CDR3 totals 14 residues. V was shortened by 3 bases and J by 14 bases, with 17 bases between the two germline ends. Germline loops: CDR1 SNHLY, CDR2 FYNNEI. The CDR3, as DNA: TGTGCCAGCAGTGATGAGTACAGACCTTCGGCCCTCCACTTT. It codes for CASSDEYRPSALHF.

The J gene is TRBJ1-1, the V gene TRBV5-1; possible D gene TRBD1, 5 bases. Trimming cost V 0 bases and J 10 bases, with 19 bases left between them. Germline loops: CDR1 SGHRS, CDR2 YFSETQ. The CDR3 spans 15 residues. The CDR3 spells CASSLVLAGTRGAFF. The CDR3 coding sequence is TGCGCCAGCAGCTTGGTGCTAGCCGGGACTCGAGGAGCTTTCTTT. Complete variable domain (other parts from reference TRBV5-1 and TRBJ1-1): KAGVTQTPRYLIKTRGQQVTLSCSPISGHRSVSWYQQTPGQGLQFLFEYFSETQRNKGNFPGRFSGRQFSNSRSEMNVSTLELGDSALYLCASSLVLAGTRGAFFGQGTRLTVV.

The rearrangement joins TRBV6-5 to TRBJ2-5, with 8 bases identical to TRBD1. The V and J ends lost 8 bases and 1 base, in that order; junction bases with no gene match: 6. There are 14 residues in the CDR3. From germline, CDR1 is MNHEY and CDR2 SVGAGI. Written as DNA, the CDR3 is TGTGCCAGCCGAACGGGACAGGCCCAAGAGACCCAGTACTTC. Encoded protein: CASRTGQAQETQYF.

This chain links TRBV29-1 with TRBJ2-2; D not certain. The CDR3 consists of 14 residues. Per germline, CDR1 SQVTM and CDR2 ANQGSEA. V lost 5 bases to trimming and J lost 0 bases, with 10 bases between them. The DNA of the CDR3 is TGCAGCGTTCCCCAGCTAGCGAACACCGGGGAGCTGTTTTTT. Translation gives CSVPQLANTGELFF.